Presented here are 18 T cell receptor beta chains from one specimen sequenced in a study of shared clonotypes between healthy human individuals. Sequencing was performed with immunoSEQ multiplex PCR; in TCRdb, only in-frame clones are kept and a portion is missing. This table holds about 600,000 clones, roughly 98% found once. Selected positively for CCR7 and CD45RO-negative, naive CD8 cells excluded terminally differentiated effector memory CD45RA+ cells. The specimen was naive CD8+ T cells sorted from blood. These receptors originate from a man younger than 40 in good health.

This clone was found a few times. The chain employs TRBV10-1 and TRBJ2-1, with a weak D call TRBD2 (5 bases). CDR1 and CDR2 (germline): WNHNN, SYGVQD (reference sequence). The germline V and J ends were trimmed by 5 bases and 10 bases, with 12 bases remaining between them. The CDR3 has 12 residues. CDR3 sequence: CASSSRRREQFF. CDR3 DNA sequence: TGCGCCAGCAGTTCGAGGAGGCGAGAGCAGTTCTTC.

The rearrangement links TRBV4-1 to TRBJ2-7; D gene uncertain. The CDR3 loop spans 15 amino acids. V lost 0 bases and J lost 2, with 11 bases in between. Germline CDR1 and CDR2: MGHRA and YSYEKL. The CDR3 DNA follows: TGCGCCAGCAGCCAAGAAAGATCATATACCTACGAGCAGTACTTC. Translating it yields CASSQERSYTYEQYF.

V usage is TRBV7-9 and J usage is TRBJ2-4; D is undetermined. The CDR3 is made up of 14 amino acids. The V gene lost 3 bases and the J gene lost 0 bases, with 6 bases spanning the gap. Germline CDR1 SEHNR, CDR2 FQNEAQ (reference sequence). The CDR3 region has the DNA TGTGCCAGCAGCTTGGGCGGAGCCAAAAACATTCAGTACTTC. Encoded protein: CASSLGGAKNIQYF. Filled out from reference TRBV7-9 and TRBJ2-4, the complete variable domain reads DTGVSQNPRHKITKRGQNVTFRCDPISEHNRLYWYRQTLGQGPEFLTYFQNEAQLEKSRLLSDRFSAERPKGSFSTLEIQRTEQGDSAMYLCASSLGGAKNIQYFGAGTRLSVL.

The CDR3 region is CASSGDPDTQYF. CDR3 nucleotides: TGTGCCAGCAGTGGGGATCCAGATACGCAGTATTTT. V gene TRBV6-6 combines with J gene TRBJ2-3; D uncertain. Germline V gives CDR1 MNHNY, CDR2 SVGAGI (reference sequence). Trimming stripped 5 bases from V and 4 bases from J, with 7 bases between. The CDR3 runs 12 residues.

The chain is built from TRBV6-1 and TRBJ1-4; no reliable D call. The V gene's germline CDR1 is MNHNS and CDR2 SASEGT. The ends were cut back, 6 bases at V and 8 bases at J, with 16 bases in the middle. The CDR3 runs to 14 residues. The CDR3 loop is CASRRLSRGEKLFF. The CDR3 nucleotides read TGTGCCAGCAGAAGGCTCTCCCGCGGGGAAAAACTGTTTTTT.

This chain connects TRBV4-1 to TRBJ2-2; the match to TRBD2 covers 7 bases. V was clipped by 3 bases and J by 5 bases; unmatched bases: 9. CDR3 size: 16 residues. Germline-derived CDR1 and CDR2 are MGHRA and YSYEKL. The DNA for the CDR3 is TGCGCCAGCAGCCAGGTGGGAGGGCCTGTTACCGGGGAGCTGTTTTTT. It yields the protein CASSQVGGPVTGELFF.

The rearrangement uses TRBV7-2 and TRBJ2-3; perhaps TRBD1 as D (7 bases). The CDR3 loop spans 16 amino acids. Trimming removed 5 bases from V and 1 base from J, with 16 bases in between. Germline V gene sequence: CDR1 SGHTA, CDR2 FQGNSA. CDR3 protein: CASSQIGGTGTDTQYF. The DNA of the CDR3 is TGTGCCAGCAGCCAGATTGGCGGGACAGGCACAGATACGCAGTATTTT. The full variable domain, completed using reference TRBV7-2 and TRBJ2-3, is GAGVSQSPSNKVTEKGKDVELRCDPISGHTALYWYRQSLGQGLEFLIYFQGNSAPDKSGLPSDRFSAERTGGSVSTLTIQRTQQEDSAVYLCASSQIGGTGTDTQYFGPGTRLTVL.

The chain is built from TRBV6-5 and TRBJ2-1; 7 nucleotides agree with TRBD2. The ends lost 5 bases at V and 4 bases at J; junction bases unmatched: 8. This CDR3 comprises 15 residues. Germline CDR1 is MNHEY and CDR2 is SVGAGI. CDR3 residues: CASSANSGRYNEQFF. In DNA, the CDR3 is TGTGCCAGCAGTGCCAATAGCGGGCGGTACAATGAGCAGTTCTTC.

The V call is TRBV7-6, the J call TRBJ2-1; D unclear. V lost 2 bases, J lost 6 bases, and 5 bases lay in between. This CDR3 has 12 amino acids. Germline CDR1 and CDR2: SGHVS and FNYEAQ. The chain's CDR3 is CASSLNVNEQFF. In DNA form, the CDR3 reads TGTGCCAGCAGCTTAAACGTCAATGAGCAGTTCTTC.

J is TRBJ1-3 and V is TRBV7-3; D remains unclear. The CDR3 has 15 residues. V was cut by 5 bases and J by 0 bases, with 11 bases left in between. Germline lookup yields CDR1 SGHTA and CDR2 FQGTGA. CDR3: CASSATGFSGNTIYF. The CDR3 DNA is TGTGCCAGCAGCGCCACTGGGTTCTCTGGAAACACCATATATTTT.

This clone came up once. The rearrangement links TRBV29-1 to TRBJ2-5; 9 bases are shared with TRBD1. The CDR3 has 12 amino acids. J lost 6 bases, V lost 3 bases, and 2 bases had no gene match. Germline values: CDR1 SQVTM, CDR2 ANQGSEA. CDR3 protein: CSVDDRGKTQYF. The CDR3 DNA reads as TGCAGCGTTGACGACAGGGGGAAGACCCAGTACTTC.

The chain carries TRBV6-4 and TRBJ2-7; 7 nucleotides agree with TRBD2. CDR1 and CDR2 (germline): MRHNA, SNTAGT. V shed 6 bases, J shed 2 bases, and the junction held 10 bases outside the gene matches. The CDR3 consists of 15 residues. The CDR3 bases are TGTGCCAGCAGCGCCCAACTAGCGACAACCTACGAGCAGTACTTC. Translated: CASSAQLATTYEQYF.

The chain combines TRBV27 with TRBJ2-7, with D unresolved. V lost 8 bases, J lost 0 bases, and 14 bases lay in between. The CDR3 spans 14 residues. Germline-derived CDR1 and CDR2 are MNHEY and SMNVEV (reference sequence). This CDR3 is CASGARGSSYEQYF. CDR3 bases: TGTGCCAGCGGCGCCCGCGGAAGCTCCTACGAGCAGTACTTC.

V and J are TRBV4-1 and TRBJ2-7, with D unclear. The V gene's germline CDR1 is MGHRA and CDR2 YSYEKL. V gave up 4 bases and J gave up 0 bases, with 10 bases separating them. The length of the CDR3 is 14 residues. The CDR3 sequence is CASSLVSDSYEQYF. The CDR3 region has the DNA TGCGCCAGCAGCCTGGTCAGTGACTCCTACGAGCAGTACTTC.

The sample holds many counts of this clone. The genes are TRBV5-4 and TRBJ2-7, with 9 bases lining up with TRBD1. V was clipped by 2 bases and J by 0 bases; unmatched bases: 3. The CDR3 length is 15 residues. The V gene's germline CDR1 is SGHNT and CDR2 YYREEE (reference sequence). The CDR3 loop reads CASSLTGQGSYEQYF. CDR3 in DNA: TGTGCCAGCAGCTTAACGGGACAGGGCTCCTACGAGCAGTACTTC.

This clone was found once. A read error may account for a junction end that differs from germline. The V and J genes are TRBV11-2 and TRBJ1-1; D gene ambiguous. Germline CDR1 SGHAT, CDR2 FQNNGV. The CDR3 spans 12 residues. In nucleotides, the CDR3 is TGTGCCAGCAACTTACATGAGGCTGAAGCTTTCTTT. It translates to CASNLHEAEAFF.

V is TRBV5-1 and J is TRBJ1-1; no reliable D call. Germline V CDR1 and CDR2: SGHRS, YFSETQ. This CDR3 has 15 amino acids. Trimming shortened V by 3 bases and J by 0 bases, and 12 bases separated the two germline ends. The CDR3 DNA reads as TGCGCCAGCAGCTCCCGCGGAGTCATGAACACTGAAGCTTTCTTT. Residues: CASSSRGVMNTEAFF.

This chain joins TRBV29-1 and TRBJ2-2, with D unclear. This CDR3 spans 13 amino acids. Deletions cut 0 bases from V and 2 bases from J, with 4 bases between. Germline V lookup: CDR1 SQVTM, CDR2 ANQGSEA. Written as DNA, the CDR3 is TGCAGCGTTGAAGACCAAAACACCGGGGAGCTGTTTTTT. This gives the protein CSVEDQNTGELFF.